The 23 T cell receptor beta chains given below trace back to one sample, sequenced in a study of blood T cells in healthy people across ages. It was with a sample-barcoded 5' primer and a J-beta primer mix that a second PCR of about 6 to 12 cycles was run. TCRdb reprocessed the 5' RACE reads via MiXCR and lists one record per CDR3 protein. The repertoire holds roughly 1.6 million distinct CDR3 sequences, roughly a third seen once, with over 9% in the top ten. The sample was blood. The receptor set was obtained from a woman in her thirties in good health.

CDR3 DNA sequence: TGCAGTGCTAGCGGGGGGGCGAACGGGGAGCTGTTTTTT. Translating it yields CSASGGANGELFF. This chain uses TRBV20-1 with TRBJ2-2, with TRBD2 identical over 8 bases. The CDR3 has 13 residues. V gave up 3 bases and J gave up 7 bases; unmatched junction bases: 4. The germline CDR1 and CDR2 sequences are DFQATT and SNEGSKA (reference sequence).

About this clonotype: At one end the junction does not follow the germline gene, possibly because of a read error. The gene calls are TRBV9 and TRBJ2-1, with no clear D. CDR1 is SGDLS and CDR2 is YYNGEE in the germline V gene. CDR3 length: 15 residues. The CDR3 loop is CASSVGPRSYSEQFF. In DNA form, the CDR3 reads TGTGCCAGCAGCGTAGGTCCTCGCTCCTACAGTGAGCAGTTCTTC.

The chain carries TRBV7-9 and TRBJ1-4; TRBD1 matches at 8 bases. Germline lookup yields CDR1 SEHNR and CDR2 FQNEAQ (reference sequence). After removal of 4 bases from V and 8 bases from J, the junction contained 6 bases not matched to a gene. The CDR3 sequence is 14 residues long. The CDR3 DNA reads as TGTGCCAGCAGCTCAGGACAGGGTTACGAAAAACTGTTTTTT. Amino acids: CASSSGQGYEKLFF.

This clonotype was observed a few times. The rearrangement joins TRBV20-1 to TRBJ1-5; no definite D call. V was clipped by 0 bases and J by 0 bases, with 6 bases between them. Germline lookup yields CDR1 DFQATT and CDR2 SNEGSKA (reference sequence). The CDR3 has 14 residues. DNA for the CDR3: TGCAGTGCTAGAGATCTCTATAGCAATCAGCCCCAGCATTTT. Translated: CSARDLYSNQPQHF.

This clonotype was seen a few times. The rearrangement joins TRBV5-6 to TRBJ2-5; tentatively, D is TRBD2 (5 bases). CDR1 and CDR2 from the germline V gene are SGHDT and YYEEEE. This CDR3 is 14 amino acids long. With 6 bases removed from V and 1 base from J, the gap between germline ends came to 13 bases. The CDR3 loop is CASTQGLIQETQYF. The DNA of the CDR3 is TGTGCCAGCACTCAAGGACTGATCCAAGAGACCCAGTACTTC.

This clonotype was found a few times. V usage is TRBV7-8 and J usage is TRBJ1-2; tentative D call: TRBD1 (6 bases). The CDR3 is 15 amino acids. The germline V and J ends were trimmed by 2 bases and 3 bases, with 13 bases remaining between them. CDR1 SGHVS and CDR2 FQNEAQ come from the germline V gene. CDR3 nucleotides: TGTGCCAGCAGCTTAACATCCCGGACAGACTATGGCTACACCTTC. Amino acids: CASSLTSRTDYGYTF.

This clonotype was counted between two and nine times. The V gene is TRBV20-1, the J gene TRBJ2-7; TRBD1 matches 9 bases. The CDR3 has 12 amino acids. The J segment lost 5 bases and the V segment lost 5 bases, leaving 4 bases of the junction unmatched. CDR1 and CDR2 from the germline V gene are DFQATT and SNEGSKA (reference sequence). The CDR3 bases are TGCAGTGCTGTGGACAGGGGCCACGAGCAGTACTTC. Translation gives CSAVDRGHEQYF.

The chain has TRBV4-1 and TRBJ2-5; D is uncertain. The J call may be faulty, since TRBJ2-7 better matches the DNA end. Germline V gene sequence: CDR1 MGHRA, CDR2 YSYEKL. The CDR3 totals 16 residues. In DNA, the CDR3 is TGCGCCAGCAGCCCTGCCCGGGTTTATACAGTCGACGAGCAGTACTTC. As protein: CASSPARVYTVDEQYF.

Notes on this clonotype: At one of its ends the junction is not consistent with the germline gene, which may arise from a read error. The gene calls are TRBV7-9 and TRBJ1-4; TRBD1 matches 7 bases. The CDR3 spans 15 residues. Germline V gene sequence: CDR1 SEHNR, CDR2 FQNEAQ (reference sequence). The CDR3 protein is CACSPTGTVNEKLFF. The CDR3 bases are TGTGCCTGCAGCCCAACCGGGACAGTGAATGAAAAACTGTTTTTT.

This clonotype showed up just a few times. The rearrangement links TRBV4-1 to TRBJ2-1, with D possibly TRBD2 on 7 matching bases. This CDR3 has 16 residues. Trimming shortened V by 2 bases and J by 4 bases, and 15 bases separated the two germline ends. Germline lookup yields CDR1 MGHRA and CDR2 YSYEKL. CDR3 residues: CASSQIPGGGYNEQFF. As DNA, the CDR3 is TGCGCCAGCAGCCAAATCCCGGGGGGCGGGTACAATGAGCAGTTCTTC.

This clonotype was seen more than once but under ten times. In DNA, the CDR3 is TGCGCCAGCAGCCAACCTCCGATACCCGAAGCTTTCTTT. Translation: CASSQPPIPEAFF. The chain employs TRBV4-1 and TRBJ1-1; D uncertain. This CDR3 has 13 amino acids. Germline V gene data show CDR1 as MGHRA and CDR2 as YSYEKL. V dropped 2 bases and J dropped 8 bases, with 12 bases sitting between them.

V gene TRBV21-1 combines with J gene TRBJ2-4; the table calls TRBD1, which could not be checked here. TRBV21-1 is assigned pseudogene status. The CDR3 spans 18 residues. As DNA, the CDR3 is TGTGCCAGCAGCAAAGTGAGGGGGGGGCGGGAGTCCCTTCCAGAGCAGTACTTC. It codes for CASSKVRGGRESLPEQYF.

This clonotype was picked up a small number of times. The rearrangement uses TRBV9 and TRBJ2-5; D is perhaps TRBD1 (6 bases). The CDR3 totals 15 residues. Germline CDR1 reads SGDLS; CDR2 reads YYNGEE. Deletions cut 6 bases from V and 2 bases from J, with 17 bases between. DNA for the CDR3: TGTGCCAGCACCCCAGGGGCCCAGCGGCAAGAGACCCAGTACTTC. Translating gives CASTPGAQRQETQYF.

The chain carries TRBV6-5 and TRBJ2-7; 8 bases map to TRBD2. The CDR3 sequence is 15 residues long. V lost 5 bases and J lost 0; bases outside the gene matches: 6. Germline V gene data show CDR1 as MNHEY and CDR2 as SVGAGI. CDR3 in amino acids: CASSDSGKSSYEQYF. In DNA form, the CDR3 reads TGTGCCAGCAGTGATAGCGGGAAAAGCTCCTACGAGCAGTACTTC.

V and J are TRBV27 and TRBJ1-5; perhaps TRBD1 as D (5 bases). This CDR3 contains 12 residues. V was pared by 6 bases and J by 9 bases, with 12 bases between. Germline CDR1 reads MNHEY; CDR2 reads SMNVEV (reference sequence). The CDR3 DNA reads as TGTGCCAGCAGCCCAGGGAGGCCGCCCCAGCATTTT. It is translated as CASSPGRPPQHF.

In this sample, this clonotype turned up a few times. The rearrangement uses TRBV3-1 and TRBJ2-1; TRBD1 matches 7 bases. The CDR3 extends over 13 amino acids. CDR1 is LGHDT and CDR2 is YNNKEL in the germline V gene (reference sequence). Unmatched junction bases numbered 8, after V lost 0 bases and J lost 15 bases. The CDR3 coding sequence is TGTGCCAGCAGCCAAGAGACAGGGTCGACAGGGTTCTTC. Its translation: CASSQETGSTGFF.

This clonotype has just one count. This chain uses TRBV9 with TRBJ2-7; 7 positions agree with TRBD2. This CDR3 is 14 amino acids long. Germline V CDR1 and CDR2: SGDLS, YYNGEE. V gave up 4 bases and J gave up 3 bases; unmatched junction bases: 7. In DNA form, the CDR3 reads TGTGCCAGCAGCCTAAGCGGGAACGACTACGAGCAGTACGTC. Protein sequence: CASSLSGNDYEQYV.

The V gene is TRBV7-9, the J gene TRBJ2-7; 9 bases line up with TRBD2. This CDR3 is 15 amino acids long. The germline V gene encodes CDR1 SEHNR and CDR2 FQNEAQ (reference sequence). The J segment lost 3 bases and the V segment lost 4 bases, leaving 7 bases of the junction unmatched. The CDR3 sequence is CASSSGPTSGYEQYF. CDR3 coding DNA: TGTGCCAGCAGCTCTGGGCCGACTAGCGGCTACGAGCAGTACTTC.

In this sample, this clonotype turned up a few times. The V and J genes are TRBV14 and TRBJ2-1; 8 nucleotides align to TRBD2. CDR1 and CDR2 (germline): SGHDN, FVKESK. With 2 bases clipped from V and 10 bases from J, the junction kept 13 bases outside the gene matches. There are 16 residues in the CDR3. CDR3 protein: CASSQRASGPFWEQFF. CDR3 nucleotide sequence: TGTGCCAGCAGCCAAAGAGCTAGCGGGCCCTTCTGGGAGCAGTTCTTC.

This clonotype showed up just a few times. This chain links TRBV10-3 with TRBJ2-7; TRBD1 matches at 7 bases. J gave up 0 bases and V 2 bases, and 1 base lay outside the gene matches. The length of the CDR3 is 14 residues. CDR1 and CDR2 from the germline V gene are ENHRY and SYGVKD. The CDR3 coding sequence is TGTGCCATCAGTGAGAGGGACAGCTCCTACGAGCAGTACTTC. It is translated as CAISERDSSYEQYF.

The chain couples TRBV3-1 to TRBJ1-2; no firm D call. Germline loops: CDR1 LGHDT, CDR2 YNNKEL (reference sequence). V lost 4 bases and J 2 bases, leaving 14 bases between the germline ends. The CDR3 totals 15 residues. The CDR3 sequence is CASSRTFGGNYGYTF. The CDR3 region has the DNA TGTGCCAGCAGCCGGACGTTCGGAGGGAACTATGGCTACACCTTC.

This clonotype was observed a handful of times. The J gene is TRBJ2-5, the V gene TRBV7-2; possible D gene TRBD1, 6 bases. Germline CDR1 and CDR2: SGHTA and FQGNSA. V was shortened by 3 bases and J by 5 bases, with 13 bases between the two germline ends. The CDR3 is 14 residues long. CDR3 sequence reads: CASSFQGLGETQYF. CDR3 in DNA: TGTGCCAGCAGCTTTCAGGGGCTGGGGGAGACCCAGTACTTC.

The sample holds a few counts of this clonotype. The genes are TRBV20-1 and TRBJ2-7; D is perhaps TRBD2 (5 bases). V lost 5 bases and J lost 4, with 15 bases in between. The V gene's germline CDR1 is DFQATT and CDR2 SNEGSKA (reference sequence). The CDR3 length is 13 residues. CDR3 in amino acids: CSAELARGYEQYF. The CDR3 DNA is TGCAGTGCTGAACTGGCGAGAGGGTACGAGCAGTACTTC.